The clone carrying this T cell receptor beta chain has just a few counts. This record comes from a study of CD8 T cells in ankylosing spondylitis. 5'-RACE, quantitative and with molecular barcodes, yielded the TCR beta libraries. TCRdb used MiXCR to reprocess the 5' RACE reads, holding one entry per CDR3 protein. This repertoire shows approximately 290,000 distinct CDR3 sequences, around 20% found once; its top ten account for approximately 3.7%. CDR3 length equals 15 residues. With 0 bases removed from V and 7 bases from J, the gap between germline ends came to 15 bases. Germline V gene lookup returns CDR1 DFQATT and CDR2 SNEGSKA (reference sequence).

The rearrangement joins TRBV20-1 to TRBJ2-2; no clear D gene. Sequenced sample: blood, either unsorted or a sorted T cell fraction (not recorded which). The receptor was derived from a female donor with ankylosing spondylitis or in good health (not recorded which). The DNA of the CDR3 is TGCAGTGCTAGAGATTGGAGATCAGAGGTCGGGGAGCTGTTTTTT. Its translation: CSARDWRSEVGELFF.